Shown below are 24 T cell receptor beta chains from a single sample sequenced in a study of cytomegalovirus exposure and HLA in healthy donors (dated by TCRdb to 2016 to 2017). The protocol used for the library was the immunoSEQ multiplex PCR assay. A mixture of 60 forward primers for TCR Vbeta segments and 13 reverse primers for TCR Jbeta segments was used in the multiplex PCR. Entries here come from immuneACCESS through TCRdb and include only in-frame sequences with V and J called. Some clones fail to appear in such tables; in the studies checked, an unresolved V gene covers under half of the shortfall, and the cause of the remainder is unknown. The table held for this sample gives fewer than 100,000 clones. The top ten clonotypes cover approximately 1.5% of the sample. The sample was PBMCs. The receptors were gathered from a woman aged 60-75 years in good health and CMV-seronegative.

This chain links TRBV5-5 with TRBJ2-7; 10 nucleotides align to TRBD2. Germline V gene data show CDR1 as SGHKS and CDR2 as YYEKEE (reference sequence). The CDR3 is made up of 15 amino acids. V trimming: 3 bases; J trimming: 0 bases; junction bases outside the gene matches: 3. The CDR3 DNA follows: TGTGCCAGCAGCTGGACTAGCGGATTCTCCTACGAGCAGTACTTC. Encoded protein: CASSWTSGFSYEQYF. The full variable domain, with the rest looked up from reference TRBV5-5 and TRBJ2-7, is DAGVTQSPTHLIKTRGQQVTLRCSPISGHKSVSWYQQVLGQGPQFIFQYYEKEERGRGNFPDRFSARQFPNYSSELNVNALLLGDSALYLCASSWTSGFSYEQYFGPGTRLTVT.

Here the CDR3 DNA reads TGTGCCAGCTCGCCTTCCGAGAGCGACTATGGCTACACCTTC. Translating gives CASSPSESDYGYTF. This chain joins TRBV18 and TRBJ1-2; D is undetermined. V was trimmed by 6 bases and J by 3 bases, leaving 14 bases between them. CDR1 and CDR2 (germline): KGHSH, LQKENI. This CDR3 contains 14 residues.

The chain is built from TRBV30 and TRBJ2-7; 10 bases are a match to TRBD2. CDR1 is GTSNPN and CDR2 is SVGIG in the germline V gene (reference sequence). The CDR3 is made up of 13 amino acids. J gave up 0 bases and V 4 bases, and 0 bases lay outside the gene matches. CDR3 coding DNA: TGTGCCTGGACTAGCGGGAGCTCCTACGAGCAGTACTTC. It codes for CAWTSGSSYEQYF.

The chain has TRBV7-2 and TRBJ1-4; no clear D gene. Looked up from germline, CDR1 is SGHTA and CDR2 is FQGNSA. Between the trimmed V and J ends, which lost 5 bases and 0 bases, there was a span of 10 bases. This CDR3 spans 15 amino acids. Here the CDR3 reads CASSPFPSTNEKLFF. The CDR3 region has the DNA TGTGCCAGCAGCCCGTTCCCGTCAACTAATGAAAAACTGTTTTTT.

The chain uses TRBV5-1 and TRBJ2-3, with 8 bases lining up with TRBD2. The germline V gene has CDR1 SGHRS and CDR2 YFSETQ. Losses at the gene ends were 4 bases for V and 2 bases for J; bases not matched to a gene: 6. CDR3 length: 15 amino acids. The chain's CDR3 is CASSPVAGPTDTQYF. The CDR3 coding sequence is TGCGCCAGCAGCCCTGTAGCGGGACCCACAGATACGCAGTATTTT. The full variable domain, with the rest looked up from reference TRBV5-1 and TRBJ2-3, is KAGVTQTPRYLIKTRGQQVTLSCSPISGHRSVSWYQQTPGQGLQFLFEYFSETQRNKGNFPGRFSGRQFSNSRSEMNVSTLELGDSALYLCASSPVAGPTDTQYFGPGTRLTVL.

The chain employs TRBV5-1 and TRBJ2-7; tentatively, D is TRBD1 (6 bases). There are 14 residues in the CDR3. Germline V gene lookup returns CDR1 SGHRS and CDR2 YFSETQ. The V gene lost 4 bases and the J gene lost 1 base, with 12 bases spanning the gap. The CDR3 DNA is TGCGCCAGCAGCCAGGACAGTGCTTCCTACGAGCAGTACTTC. Residues: CASSQDSASYEQYF.

This chain links TRBV27 with TRBJ1-5, with 9 bases lining up with TRBD1. Losses at the gene ends were 6 bases for V and 0 bases for J; bases not matched to a gene: 6. CDR3 size: 16 residues. Germline V lookup: CDR1 MNHEY, CDR2 SMNVEV (reference sequence). The CDR3 sequence is CASRSGQGYSNQPQHF. The CDR3, as DNA: TGTGCCAGCAGATCGGGACAGGGTTATAGCAATCAGCCCCAGCATTTT.

The J gene is TRBJ2-5, the V gene TRBV2, with 12 bases aligning to TRBD2. The length of the CDR3 is 15 residues. V trimming: 6 bases; J trimming: 7 bases; junction bases outside the gene matches: 9. Looked up from germline, CDR1 is SNHLY and CDR2 is FYNNEI. The CDR3 DNA reads TGTGCCAGCAGAACCGGGACTAGCGGGTTCTTGACCCAGTACTTC. It encodes CASRTGTSGFLTQYF. Full variable domain (rest looked up from reference TRBV2 and TRBJ2-5): EPEVTQTPSHQVTQMGQEVILRCVPISNHLYFYWYRQILGQKVEFLVSFYNNEISEKSEIFDDQFSVERPDGSNFTLKIRSTKLEDSAMYFCASRTGTSGFLTQYFGPGTRLLVL.

The gene calls are TRBV6-5 and TRBJ1-1; no clear D gene. V gave up 1 base and J gave up 2 bases, with 5 bases separating them. The CDR3 sequence is 13 residues long. CDR1 MNHEY and CDR2 SVGAGI come from the germline V gene. CDR3 coding DNA: TGTGCCAGCAGTTACTGGGCAAACACTGAAGCTTTCTTT. Translated, it gives CASSYWANTEAFF.

The genes are TRBV28 and TRBJ1-1; tentatively, D is TRBD1 (5 bases). With 4 bases removed from V and 1 base from J, the gap between germline ends came to 16 bases. The CDR3 is 16 residues long. In germline, CDR1 is MDHEN, CDR2 SYDVKM. CDR3 sequence: CASSYAGLPKNTEAFF. The CDR3 nucleotides are TGTGCCAGCAGTTACGCAGGGCTTCCTAAGAACACTGAAGCTTTCTTT.

The chain is built from TRBV4-1 and TRBJ2-3; 7 bases fit TRBD2. The CDR3 extends over 16 amino acids. Germline V gives CDR1 MGHRA, CDR2 YSYEKL. Trimming at V came to 0 bases and at J to 1 base, leaving 4 bases not matched to a gene. CDR3: CASSQEIRGGTDTQYF. The CDR3 DNA follows: TGCGCCAGCAGCCAAGAGATCCGGGGGGGCACAGATACGCAGTATTTT.

This chain uses TRBV6-6 with TRBJ1-1; D unclear. The CDR3 has 15 residues. V was cut by 0 bases and J by 5 bases, with 13 bases left in between. CDR1 and CDR2 (germline): MNHNY, SVGAGI (reference sequence). The CDR3 DNA reads as TGTGCCAGCAGTTACTCCGAGGGCGCGGAAACTGAAGCTTTCTTT. The encoded protein is CASSYSEGAETEAFF.

The chain couples TRBV30 to TRBJ1-2, with 9 bases that match TRBD1. V dropped 2 bases and J dropped 8; count of bases not matched to a gene: 3. This CDR3 spans 12 amino acids. In germline, CDR1 is GTSNPN, CDR2 SVGIG (reference sequence). The CDR3 spells CAWSPGTGGYTF. CDR3 nucleotide sequence: TGTGCCTGGAGTCCAGGGACAGGGGGCTACACCTTC. Using reference TRBV30 and TRBJ1-2 for the parts outside the CDR3, the full variable domain is SQTIHQWPATLVQPVGSPLSLECTVEGTSNPNLYWYRQAAGRGLQLLFYSVGIGQISSEVPQNLSASRPQDRQFILSSKKLLLSDSGFYLCAWSPGTGGYTFGSGTRLTVV.

The chain uses TRBV5-4 and TRBJ1-6; D is perhaps TRBD1 (6 bases). This CDR3 is built from 16 residues. The germline gives CDR1 SGHNT, CDR2 YYREEE (reference sequence). V shed 0 bases and J shed 7 bases, with 14 bases lying between them. CDR3: CASSLGQGKDNSPLHF. The CDR3 DNA reads TGTGCCAGCAGCTTGGGGCAGGGGAAGGACAATTCACCCCTCCACTTT. Combining the CDR3 with reference TRBV5-4 and TRBJ1-6 gives the whole variable domain ETGVTQSPTHLIKTRGQQVTLRCSSQSGHNTVSWYQQALGQGPQFIFQYYREEENGRGNFPPRFSGLQFPNYSSELNVNALELDDSALYLCASSLGQGKDNSPLHFGNGTRLTVT.

The rearrangement joins TRBV28 to TRBJ2-7, with D possibly matching TRBD1 (6 bases). CDR3 length: 14 residues. Germline CDR1 and CDR2: MDHEN and SYDVKM. Trimming stripped 3 bases from V and 5 bases from J, with 14 bases between. CDR3 nucleotide sequence: TGTGCCAGCAGTTTCAGGGGTGTCGGGAACGAGCAGTACTTC. Protein sequence: CASSFRGVGNEQYF.

This sequence joins TRBV7-3 and TRBJ2-1, with D possibly TRBD2 on 6 matching bases. Trimming removed 2 bases from V and 4 bases from J, with 12 bases in between. CDR1 SGHTA and CDR2 FQGTGA come from the germline V gene. This CDR3 has 15 residues. The CDR3 loop reads CASSLLVSGYNEQFF. As DNA, the CDR3 is TGTGCCAGCAGCTTACTTGTTAGCGGATACAATGAGCAGTTCTTC.

This chain uses TRBV5-1 with TRBJ2-5; 8 bases align to TRBD2. The assigned J gene may be wrong: the sequence end matches TRBJ2-7 better. This CDR3 is built from 15 residues. Looked up from germline, CDR1 is SGHRS and CDR2 is YFSETQ. In nucleotides, the CDR3 is TGCGCCAGCATCCCCTCTACTAGCGGTATACGCGAGCAGTACTTC. Its protein is CASIPSTSGIREQYF.

This chain joins TRBV5-4 and TRBJ1-2, with a tentative D call TRBD1 (6 bases). This CDR3 comprises 13 residues. Germline CDR1 and CDR2: SGHNT and YYREEE (reference sequence). V was cut by 2 bases and J by 6 bases, with 11 bases left in between. The CDR3 sequence: CASSLQGLDGYTF. For the CDR3, the DNA is TGTGCCAGCAGCTTACAGGGATTAGATGGCTACACCTTC.

The J gene is TRBJ2-5, the V gene TRBV19, with 7 positions matching TRBD2. The germline V gene has CDR1 LNHDA and CDR2 SQIVND (reference sequence). V shed 6 bases, J shed 11 bases, and the junction held 15 bases outside the gene matches. This CDR3 has 14 amino acids. CDR3 loop: CASSIPSGEGKQYF. The CDR3 DNA is TGTGCCAGTAGCATCCCATCGGGGGAGGGCAAGCAGTACTTC. Using reference TRBV19 and TRBJ2-5 for the parts outside the CDR3, the full variable domain is DGGITQSPKYLFRKEGQNVTLSCEQNLNHDAMYWYRQDPGQGLRLIYYSQIVNDFQKGDIAEGYSVSREKKESFPLTVTSAQKNPTAFYLCASSIPSGEGKQYFGPGTRLLVL.

J is TRBJ2-3 and V is TRBV6-6; the match to TRBD2 covers 10 bases. Germline V CDR1 and CDR2: MNHNY, SVGAGI (reference sequence). The CDR3 runs to 14 residues. J lost 4 bases, V lost 6 bases, and 4 bases had no gene match. In DNA, the CDR3 is TGTGCCAGCAGCCTAGCGGGAGCAGCAGATACGCAGTATTTT. Its translation: CASSLAGAADTQYF.

V usage is TRBV6-5 and J usage is TRBJ1-2, with 8 bases identical to TRBD1. Per the germline V gene, CDR1 is MNHEY and CDR2 is SVGAGI. The CDR3 spans 13 residues. The junction had 3 bases not matched to a gene; V was cut back by 5 bases and J by 4 bases. CDR3 in DNA: TGTGCCAGCAGTAAGACAGGGGTCTATGGCTACACCTTC. Protein product: CASSKTGVYGYTF.

A word on this clone: One junction end disagrees with the germline gene, perhaps due to a read error. Other DNA sequences of this sample code for an identical CDR3. The chain joins TRBV7-9 to TRBJ1-1; no reliable D call. Germline V lookup: CDR1 SEHNR, CDR2 FQNEAQ (reference sequence). CDR3 length: 17 amino acids. CDR3 amino acids: CASSSRRRAETNTEAFF. CDR3 sequence (DNA): TGTGCCAGCAGCTCTAGGAGGAGGGCGGAAACTAACACTGAAGCTTTCTTC.

This chain uses TRBV28 with TRBJ2-3; 10 bases match TRBD1. There are 20 residues in the CDR3. The germline gives CDR1 MDHEN, CDR2 SYDVKM. V shed 4 bases and J 2 bases; nucleotides not matched to a gene: 18. The CDR3 reads CASSSPYGKPGQGYTDTQYF. The CDR3 DNA follows: TGTGCCAGCAGTTCCCCTTATGGAAAGCCGGGACAGGGGTACACAGATACGCAGTATTTT.

The CDR3 coding sequence is TGTGCCAGCAGCTCCCAAGGGGGAAGTGAGACCCAGTACTTC. Translating it yields CASSSQGGSETQYF. This rearrangement joins TRBV7-8 to TRBJ2-5; D is possibly TRBD1 (6 bases). CDR1 and CDR2 from the germline V gene are SGHVS and FQNEAQ. CDR3 length equals 14 residues. With 4 bases removed from V and 5 bases from J, the gap between germline ends came to 14 bases.